This T cell receptor (beta chain) appears in the sequencing data of a study of graft-versus-host responses after intestinal transplantation. Profiled with immunoSEQ multiplex PCR; TCRdb holds only in-frame clones, not every one. This repertoire shows over 80,000 clones, roughly nine tenths found once; its top ten account for 0.15% to 0.2%. CDR3 length: 14 amino acids. With 0 bases clipped from V and 3 bases from J, the junction kept 2 bases outside the gene matches. Germline CDR1 SGDLS, CDR2 YYNGEE. As to this clone: Its matching antigen is unknown.

The sample in question was unstimulated CD4+ T cells sorted from spleen or lymph node cells, obtained before transplant. This receptor was identified in a human donor who was the organ donor for an intestinal transplant. This chain connects TRBV9 to TRBJ2-7, with 8 bases fitting TRBD1. The CDR3 loop is CASSVATGGYEQYF. In nucleotides, the CDR3 is TGTGCCAGCAGCGTAGCAACAGGGGGCTACGAGCAGTACTTC.